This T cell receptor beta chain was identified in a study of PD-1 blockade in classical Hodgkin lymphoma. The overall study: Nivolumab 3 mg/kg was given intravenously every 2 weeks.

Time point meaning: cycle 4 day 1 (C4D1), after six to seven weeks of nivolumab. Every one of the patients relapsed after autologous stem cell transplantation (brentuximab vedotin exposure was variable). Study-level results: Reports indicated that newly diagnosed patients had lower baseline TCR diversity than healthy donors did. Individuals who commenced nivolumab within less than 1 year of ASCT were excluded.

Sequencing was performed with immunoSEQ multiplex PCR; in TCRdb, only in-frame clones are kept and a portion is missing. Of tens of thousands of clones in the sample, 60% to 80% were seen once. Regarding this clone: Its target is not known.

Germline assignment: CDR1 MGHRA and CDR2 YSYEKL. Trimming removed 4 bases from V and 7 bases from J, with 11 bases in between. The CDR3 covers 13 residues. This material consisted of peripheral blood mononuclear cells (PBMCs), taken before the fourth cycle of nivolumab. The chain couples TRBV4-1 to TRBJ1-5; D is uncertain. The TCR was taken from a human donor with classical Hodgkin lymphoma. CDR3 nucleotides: TGCGCCAGCAGCCGTCTCCTAGTCCAGCCCCAGCATTTT. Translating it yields CASSRLLVQPQHF.